This T cell receptor (beta chain) was recorded in a study of PD-L1 blockade in urothelial cancer. Whole-study context: Blood analyses occurred 3 weeks (second dose) and 6 weeks post treatment start. T cells were recovered from blood samples at a median of around 140,000.

This CDR3 comprises 15 residues. Germline V lookup: CDR1 MDHEN, CDR2 SYDVKM. Deletions cut 5 bases from V and 5 bases from J, with 17 bases between. Into every PCR, synthetic TCR analog templates were spiked. Sequencing used immunoSEQ multiplex PCR; TCRdb keeps in-frame clones, though not all of them. The data contain 45,000 to 50,000 clones, 75% to 85% of them seen just once; the ten biggest clones take up approximately 1.9%. The time point is: pretreatment peripheral blood. The patients had locally advanced or metastatic urothelial carcinoma. Sequenced here: PBMCs, sampled around atezolizumab (anti-PD-L1) treatment. The receptor's source is a man aged 50 to 59 with urothelial cancer. The rearrangement joins TRBV28 to TRBJ2-3, with D maybe TRBD2 (6 bases). The CDR3 here is CASSVTGVGLDTQYF. The CDR3 bases are TGTGCCAGCAGTGTAACGGGGGTGGGATTAGATACGCAGTATTTT.